Listed below are T cell receptor beta chains from one sample, sequenced in a study of blood T cells in healthy people across ages. TCRdb re-analysed the 5' RACE reads in MiXCR, keeping a single row per CDR3 protein. Altogether over a million distinct CDR3 sequences are present, approximately 59% being singletons, with the ten largest covering approximately 7%. Sequencing used blood. These receptors all come from a man aged 18 to 30 in good health. CDR3s include the opening cysteine and the closing phenylalanine or tryptophan. Each record gives: clone size, J gene, D gene, V gene, CDR3 length, CDR3 protein, CDR3 DNA. D genes are given only for firm matches. For some rows the clone size is stated as once, few or many, or as a class when expanded; others skip it.

abundance: .; j_gene: TRBJ2-3; d_gene: TRBD2; v_gene: TRBV4-2; len: 16; CDR3aa: CASSQEGGGGADTQYF; CDR3nt: TGTGCCAGCAGCCAAGAGGGCGGGGGGGGTGCAGATACGCAGTATTTT
abundance: .; j_gene: TRBJ1-1; d_gene: .; v_gene: TRBV11-2; len: 16; CDR3aa: CASSLGPGQPNTEAFF; CDR3nt: TGTGCCAGCAGCTTAGGTCCGGGACAACCGAACACTGAAGCTTTCTTT
abundance: .; j_gene: TRBJ2-7; d_gene: .; v_gene: TRBV25-1; len: 15; CDR3aa: CASSDRGASSYEQYF; CDR3nt: TGTGCCAGCAGTGACCGAGGGGCGAGCTCCTACGAGCAGTACTTC
abundance: .; j_gene: TRBJ1-1; d_gene: TRBD1; v_gene: TRBV4-3; len: 15; CDR3aa: CASSPGQGLATEAFF; CDR3nt: TGCGCCAGCAGCCCCGGACAGGGGCTTGCCACTGAAGCTTTCTTT
abundance: .; j_gene: TRBJ2-1; d_gene: TRBD2; v_gene: TRBV4-3; len: 18; CDR3aa: CASSQDGLAGLGSNEQFF; CDR3nt: TGCGCCAGCAGCCAAGATGGCCTAGCGGGGCTCGGCAGCAATGAGCAGTTCTTC
abundance: few; j_gene: TRBJ2-1; d_gene: TRBD2; v_gene: TRBV20-1; len: 18; CDR3aa: CSARDWTSGGIRDNEQFF; CDR3nt: TGCAGTGCTAGAGATTGGACTAGCGGGGGGATAAGGGACAATGAGCAGTTCTTC
abundance: few; j_gene: TRBJ2-7; d_gene: .; v_gene: TRBV7-2; len: 13; CDR3aa: CASSSSTSYEQYF; CDR3nt: TGTGCCAGCAGCTCCTCGACGTCCTACGAGCAGTACTTC
abundance: .; j_gene: TRBJ1-2; d_gene: .; v_gene: TRBV28; len: 11; CDR3aa: CASIQDYGYTF; CDR3nt: TGTGCCAGCATTCAGGACTATGGCTACACCTTC
abundance: few; j_gene: TRBJ2-1; d_gene: .; v_gene: TRBV29-1; len: 13; CDR3aa: CSVDWGPLDEQFF; CDR3nt: TGCAGCGTTGATTGGGGCCCCTTGGATGAGCAGTTCTTC
abundance: .; j_gene: TRBJ2-1; d_gene: TRBD2; v_gene: TRBV28; len: 16; CDR3aa: CASTFPLGRGMGEQFF; CDR3nt: TGTGCCAGCACCTTTCCCTTGGGGCGGGGGATGGGTGAGCAGTTCTTC
abundance: .; j_gene: TRBJ2-7; d_gene: .; v_gene: TRBV6-5; len: 15; CDR3aa: CASSYSGSARNEQYF; CDR3nt: TGTGCCAGCAGTTACTCGGGGTCCGCACGGAACGAGCAGTACTTC
abundance: .; j_gene: TRBJ2-5; d_gene: .; v_gene: TRBV29-1; len: 12; CDR3aa: CSVWGYQETQYF; CDR3nt: TGCAGCGTTTGGGGGTACCAAGAGACCCAGTACTTC
abundance: few; j_gene: TRBJ2-7; d_gene: .; v_gene: TRBV4-1; len: 16; CDR3aa: CASSQEFPENIYEQYF; CDR3nt: TGCGCCAGCAGCCAAGAGTTCCCCGAGAATATTTACGAGCAGTACTTC
abundance: .; j_gene: TRBJ2-4; d_gene: TRBD2; v_gene: TRBV20-1; len: 13; CDR3aa: CSATTTVRGEQYF; CDR3nt: TGCAGTGCTACGACCACGGTACGGGGGGAGCAGTACTTC
abundance: .; j_gene: TRBJ2-1; d_gene: TRBD2; v_gene: TRBV29-1; len: 16; CDR3aa: CSALSGTSGRANEQFF; CDR3nt: TGCAGCGCCCTTTCCGGGACTAGCGGGCGGGCCAATGAGCAGTTCTTC
abundance: .; j_gene: TRBJ2-3; d_gene: TRBD2; v_gene: TRBV3-1; len: 15; CDR3aa: CASSLASGGRDTQYF; CDR3nt: TGTGCCAGCAGCCTGGCTAGCGGAGGGAGAGATACGCAGTATTTT
abundance: .; j_gene: TRBJ1-2; d_gene: .; v_gene: TRBV6-5; len: 16; CDR3aa: CASSYQGGGSNYGYTF; CDR3nt: TGTGCCAGCAGTTACCAAGGAGGGGGTTCTAACTATGGCTACACCTTC
abundance: few; j_gene: TRBJ2-4; d_gene: .; v_gene: TRBV12-3/TRBV12-4; len: 13; CDR3aa: CASSRRQASIQYF; CDR3nt: TGTGCCAGCAGCCGTCGACAGGCGAGCATTCAGTACTTC
abundance: .; j_gene: TRBJ1-1; d_gene: .; v_gene: TRBV3-1; len: 14; CDR3aa: CASSQEAGVTEAFF; CDR3nt: TGTGCCAGCAGCCAAGAGGCAGGGGTCACTGAAGCTTTCTTT
abundance: few; j_gene: TRBJ2-3; d_gene: .; v_gene: TRBV29-1; len: 15; CDR3aa: CSAGRGGDFTDTQYF; CDR3nt: TGCAGCGCTGGCCGTGGCGGGGACTTCACAGATACGCAGTATTTT
abundance: .; j_gene: TRBJ2-2; d_gene: .; v_gene: TRBV6-6; len: 15; CDR3aa: CASSSIGANTGELFF; CDR3nt: TGTGCCAGCAGTTCTATCGGCGCGAACACCGGGGAGCTGTTTTTT
abundance: .; j_gene: TRBJ1-4; d_gene: .; v_gene: TRBV28; len: 12; CDR3aa: CASRAPWEKLFF; CDR3nt: TGTGCCAGCAGGGCCCCATGGGAAAAACTGTTTTTT
abundance: .; j_gene: TRBJ2-3; d_gene: TRBD2; v_gene: TRBV6-5; len: 16; CDR3aa: CASSLIAGALTDTQYF; CDR3nt: TGTGCCAGCAGTCTTATAGCGGGGGCCCTCACAGATACGCAGTATTTT
abundance: .; j_gene: TRBJ2-1; d_gene: .; v_gene: TRBV11-1; len: 14; CDR3aa: CASSTYTGYNEQFF; CDR3nt: TGTGCCAGCAGTACCTACACGGGATACAATGAGCAGTTCTTC
abundance: .; j_gene: TRBJ2-2; d_gene: .; v_gene: TRBV29-1; len: 12; CDR3aa: CSSYGATGELFF; CDR3nt: TGCAGCTCCTACGGAGCCACCGGGGAGCTGTTTTTT
abundance: few; j_gene: TRBJ1-6; d_gene: .; v_gene: TRBV4-1; len: 13; CDR3aa: CASSQDRTAPLHF; CDR3nt: TGCGCCAGCAGCCAAGATCGGACAGCACCCCTCCACTTT
abundance: .; j_gene: TRBJ1-2; d_gene: TRBD1; v_gene: TRBV4-3; len: 15; CDR3aa: CASSPGSGTVYGYTF; CDR3nt: TGCGCCAGCAGCCCCGGGTCGGGGACAGTCTATGGCTACACCTTC
abundance: few; j_gene: TRBJ2-5; d_gene: TRBD2; v_gene: TRBV4-1; len: 15; CDR3aa: CASRPAGAGQETQYF; CDR3nt: TGCGCCAGCAGACCAGCGGGAGCAGGGCAGGAGACCCAGTACTTC
abundance: few; j_gene: TRBJ2-7; d_gene: .; v_gene: TRBV27; len: 11; CDR3aa: CASSFGFEQYF; CDR3nt: TGTGCCAGCAGTTTTGGATTTGAGCAGTACTTC
abundance: .; j_gene: TRBJ1-1; d_gene: .; v_gene: TRBV18; len: 14; CDR3aa: CAGSPPYRNTEAFF; CDR3nt: TGTGCCGGCTCACCACCTTACAGGAACACCGAAGCTTTCTTT
abundance: .; j_gene: TRBJ1-1; d_gene: .; v_gene: TRBV6-6; len: 13; CDR3aa: CASSYGAQPEAFF; CDR3nt: TGTGCCAGCAGTTACGGAGCGCAACCTGAAGCTTTCTTT
abundance: .; j_gene: TRBJ2-3; d_gene: .; v_gene: TRBV21-1; len: 16; CDR3aa: CASSKETSRSGDTQYF; CDR3nt: TGTGCCAGCAGCAAGGAGACTAGCAGGAGCGGTGATACGCAGTATTTT
abundance: .; j_gene: TRBJ2-7; d_gene: TRBD2; v_gene: TRBV4-1; len: 15; CDR3aa: CASSQVSAGGYEQYF; CDR3nt: TGCGCCAGCAGCCAAGTATCTGCGGGAGGATACGAGCAGTACTTC
abundance: .; j_gene: TRBJ1-4; d_gene: .; v_gene: TRBV7-9; len: 15; CDR3aa: CASSSVRPFNEKLFF; CDR3nt: TGTGCCAGCAGCTCAGTCAGGCCGTTTAATGAAAAACTGTTTTTT
abundance: .; j_gene: TRBJ2-1; d_gene: .; v_gene: TRBV2; len: 14; CDR3aa: CASNEISSYNEQFF; CDR3nt: TGTGCCAGCAATGAGATAAGCTCCTACAATGAGCAGTTCTTC
abundance: .; j_gene: TRBJ2-1; d_gene: .; v_gene: TRBV6-6; len: 15; CDR3aa: CASTKSGAGDNEQFF; CDR3nt: TGTGCCAGCACCAAGTCGGGGGCTGGCGACAATGAGCAGTTCTTC
abundance: .; j_gene: TRBJ1-2; d_gene: .; v_gene: TRBV9; len: 15; CDR3aa: CASSPGLTARYGYTF; CDR3nt: TGTGCCAGCAGCCCCGGACTGACTGCGCGCTATGGCTACACCTTC
abundance: few; j_gene: TRBJ2-5; d_gene: TRBD2; v_gene: TRBV25-1; len: 16; CDR3aa: CASSDAWRGGLETQYF; CDR3nt: TGTGCCAGCAGTGATGCATGGCGGGGGGGCCTGGAGACCCAGTACTTC
abundance: .; j_gene: TRBJ1-1; d_gene: .; v_gene: TRBV7-8; len: 17; CDR3aa: CASSLIIGDFGNTEAFF; CDR3nt: TGTGCCAGCAGCTTAATTATTGGGGATTTTGGGAACACTGAAGCTTTCTTT
abundance: few; j_gene: TRBJ1-2; d_gene: .; v_gene: TRBV6-5; len: 16; CDR3aa: CASSTKGSLANYGYTF; CDR3nt: TGTGCCAGCAGCACAAAAGGGAGTCTAGCTAACTATGGCTACACCTTC
abundance: .; j_gene: TRBJ1-2; d_gene: .; v_gene: TRBV7-9; len: 15; CDR3aa: CASSLAGSGDYGYTF; CDR3nt: TGTGCCAGCAGCCTAGCGGGCTCCGGGGACTATGGCTACACCTTC
abundance: .; j_gene: TRBJ1-1; d_gene: .; v_gene: TRBV4-1; len: 16; CDR3aa: CASSHRPTTTNTEAFF; CDR3nt: TGCGCCAGCAGCCATAGACCCACCACAACGAACACTGAAGCTTTCTTT
abundance: .; j_gene: TRBJ1-1; d_gene: TRBD1; v_gene: TRBV28; len: 14; CDR3aa: CASSFPGTGKEAFF; CDR3nt: TGTGCCAGCAGTTTCCCAGGGACAGGGAAGGAAGCTTTCTTT
abundance: .; j_gene: TRBJ2-5; d_gene: .; v_gene: TRBV21-1; len: 14; CDR3aa: CASSKRLGKETQYF; CDR3nt: TGTGCCAGCAGCAAGCGCCTGGGGAAAGAGACCCAGTACTTC
abundance: .; j_gene: TRBJ1-4; d_gene: .; v_gene: TRBV6-2/TRBV6-3; len: 16; CDR3aa: CASSSFDPLSPEKLFF; CDR3nt: TGTGCCAGCAGTTCGTTCGATCCCTTATCGCCCGAAAAACTGTTTTTT
abundance: .; j_gene: TRBJ2-7; d_gene: TRBD1; v_gene: TRBV20-1; len: 15; CDR3aa: CSALLTGQGVGEQYF; CDR3nt: TGCAGTGCTCTTCTTACGGGACAGGGGGTGGGCGAGCAGTACTTC
abundance: .; j_gene: TRBJ1-5; d_gene: .; v_gene: TRBV20-1; len: 15; CDR3aa: CSASVAAASNQPQHF; CDR3nt: TGCAGTGCATCCGTCGCGGCTGCAAGCAATCAGCCCCAGCATTTT
abundance: .; j_gene: TRBJ1-5; d_gene: .; v_gene: TRBV9; len: 14; CDR3aa: CASSPGNRDQPQHF; CDR3nt: TGTGCCAGCAGCCCGGGGAACAGGGATCAGCCCCAGCATTTT
abundance: .; j_gene: TRBJ2-5; d_gene: .; v_gene: TRBV2; len: 14; CDR3aa: CAGSGDGKQETQYF; CDR3nt: TGTGCCGGCAGCGGAGACGGAAAACAAGAGACCCAGTACTTC
abundance: .; j_gene: TRBJ1-2; d_gene: .; v_gene: TRBV4-1; len: 13; CDR3aa: CASSPRWPGGYTF; CDR3nt: TGCGCCAGCAGCCCTCGGTGGCCAGGGGGCTACACCTTC